This T cell receptor beta chain originates from a study of cytomegalovirus exposure and HLA in healthy donors. Researchers ran the PCR with 60 Vbeta and 13 Jbeta primers. Profiling relied on immunoSEQ multiplex PCR, and the TCRdb table lists in-frame clones only, not all of them. Counted here are roughly 170,000 clones, roughly 80% occurring once; the ten biggest clones make up roughly 0.7%. Germline assignment: CDR1 SGHVS and CDR2 FNYEAQ. Trimming at V came to 6 bases and at J to 2 bases, leaving 9 bases not matched to a gene. The CDR3 consists of 15 residues. V usage is TRBV7-6 and J usage is TRBJ1-1, with 7 positions matching TRBD1. This clonotype originated in a boy between 5 and 17 years old in good health and CMV-seronegative. Source material: PBMCs. CDR3 nucleotides: TGTGCCAGCAGATCCTGGACAGGATTAAACACTGAAGCTTTCTTT. As protein: CASRSWTGLNTEAFF.